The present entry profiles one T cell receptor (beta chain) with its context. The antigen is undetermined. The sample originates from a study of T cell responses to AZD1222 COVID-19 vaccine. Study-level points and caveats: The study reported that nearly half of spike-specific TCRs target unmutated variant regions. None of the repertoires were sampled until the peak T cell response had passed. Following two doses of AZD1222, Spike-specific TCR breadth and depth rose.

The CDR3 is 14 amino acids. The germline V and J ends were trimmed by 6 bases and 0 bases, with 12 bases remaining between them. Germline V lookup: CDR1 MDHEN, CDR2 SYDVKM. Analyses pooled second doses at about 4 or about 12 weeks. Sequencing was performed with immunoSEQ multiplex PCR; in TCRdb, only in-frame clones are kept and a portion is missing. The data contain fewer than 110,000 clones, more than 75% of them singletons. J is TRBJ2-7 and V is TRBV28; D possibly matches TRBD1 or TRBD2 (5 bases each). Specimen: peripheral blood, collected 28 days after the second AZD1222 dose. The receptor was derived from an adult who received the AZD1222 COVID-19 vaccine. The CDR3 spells CASSPGTHSYEQYF. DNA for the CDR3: TGTGCCAGCAGCCCCGGGACGCACTCCTACGAGCAGTACTTC.